This T cell receptor (beta chain) was captured in a study of blood T cell repertoires in COVID-19. Across the whole study: The United States, Italy and Spain were the sources of the acute and convalescent COVID-19 samples. T cells, B-cell-depleted T cells, or PBMCs supplied cDNA or gDNA.

Per the authors' pipeline: Researchers report that nucleated cell counts were estimated from reference gene primer amplification. The assay was immunoSEQ multiplex PCR, and TCRdb's table has in-frame clones only and misses some. The DNA gave D and trimming, while V, J and clone size come from that table. The sample carries some 150,000 clones, 75% to 90% recorded once. The germline V gene encodes CDR1 SGDLS and CDR2 YYNGEE. V was shortened by 4 bases and J by 7 bases, with 12 bases between the two germline ends. This CDR3 comprises 13 residues. This receptor was taken from a man in his fifties or sixties with active or convalescent COVID-19. The sequenced sample was peripheral blood. The chain joins TRBV9 to TRBJ2-1; no clear D gene. The CDR3 is CASSPTGRNEQFF. For the CDR3, the DNA is TGTGCCAGCAGCCCCACGGGTCGAAATGAGCAGTTCTTC. Full variable domain (remainder filled in from reference TRBV9 and TRBJ2-1): DSGVTQTPKHLITATGQRVTLRCSPRSGDLSVYWYQQSLDQGLQFLIQYYNGEERAKGNILERFSAQQFPDLHSELNLSSLELGDSALYFCASSPTGRNEQFFGPGTRLTVL.